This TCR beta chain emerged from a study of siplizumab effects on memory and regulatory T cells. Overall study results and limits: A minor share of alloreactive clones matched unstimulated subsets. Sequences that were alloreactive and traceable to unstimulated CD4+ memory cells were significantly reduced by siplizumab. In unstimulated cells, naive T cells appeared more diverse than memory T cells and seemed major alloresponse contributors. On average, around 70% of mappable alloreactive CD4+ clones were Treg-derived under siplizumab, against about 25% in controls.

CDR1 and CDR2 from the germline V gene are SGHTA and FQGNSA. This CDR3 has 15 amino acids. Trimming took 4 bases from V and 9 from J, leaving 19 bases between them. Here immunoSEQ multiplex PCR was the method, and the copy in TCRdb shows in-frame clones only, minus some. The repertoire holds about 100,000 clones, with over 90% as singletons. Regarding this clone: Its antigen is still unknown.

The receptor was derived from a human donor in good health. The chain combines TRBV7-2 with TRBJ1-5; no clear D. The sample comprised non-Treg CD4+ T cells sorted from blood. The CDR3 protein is CASSSTLSAIMPQHF. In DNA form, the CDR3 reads TGTGCCAGCAGCTCTACCCTCAGCGCCATCATGCCCCAGCATTTT.